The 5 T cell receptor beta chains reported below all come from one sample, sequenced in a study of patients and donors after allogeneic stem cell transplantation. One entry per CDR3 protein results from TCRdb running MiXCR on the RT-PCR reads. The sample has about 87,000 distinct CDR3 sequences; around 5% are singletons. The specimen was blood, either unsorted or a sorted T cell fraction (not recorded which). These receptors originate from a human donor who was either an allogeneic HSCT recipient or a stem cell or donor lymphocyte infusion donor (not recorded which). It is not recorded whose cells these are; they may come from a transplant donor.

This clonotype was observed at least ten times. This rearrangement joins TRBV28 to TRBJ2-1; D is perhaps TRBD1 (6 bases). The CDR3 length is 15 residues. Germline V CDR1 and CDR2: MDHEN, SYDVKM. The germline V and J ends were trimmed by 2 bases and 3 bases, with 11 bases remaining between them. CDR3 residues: CASSLPTGYYNEQFF. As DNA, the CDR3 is TGTGCCAGCAGTTTACCAACAGGGTACTACAATGAGCAGTTCTTC.

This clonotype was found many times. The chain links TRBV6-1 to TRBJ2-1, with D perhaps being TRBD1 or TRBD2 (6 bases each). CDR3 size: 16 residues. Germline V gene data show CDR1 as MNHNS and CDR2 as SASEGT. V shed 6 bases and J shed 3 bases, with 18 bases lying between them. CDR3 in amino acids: CASRGQGSGDYNEQFF. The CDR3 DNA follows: TGTGCCAGCAGGGGGCAGGGGTCGGGGGACTACAATGAGCAGTTCTTC.

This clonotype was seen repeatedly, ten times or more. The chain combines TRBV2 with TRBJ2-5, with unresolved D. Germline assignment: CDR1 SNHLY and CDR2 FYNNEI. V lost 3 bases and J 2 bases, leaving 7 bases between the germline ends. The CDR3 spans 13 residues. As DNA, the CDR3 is TGTGCCAGCAGTGAGGTTAGGCAAGAGACCCAGTACTTC. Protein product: CASSEVRQETQYF.

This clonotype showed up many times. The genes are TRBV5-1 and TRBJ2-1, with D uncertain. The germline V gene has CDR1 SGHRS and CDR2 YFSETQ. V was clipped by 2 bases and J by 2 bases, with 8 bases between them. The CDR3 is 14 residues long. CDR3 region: CASSLGLTYNEQFF. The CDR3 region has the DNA TGCGCCAGCAGCTTAGGTCTGACCTACAATGAGCAGTTCTTC. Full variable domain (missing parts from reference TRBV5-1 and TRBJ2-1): KAGVTQTPRYLIKTRGQQVTLSCSPISGHRSVSWYQQTPGQGLQFLFEYFSETQRNKGNFPGRFSGRQFSNSRSEMNVSTLELGDSALYLCASSLGLTYNEQFFGPGTRLTVL.

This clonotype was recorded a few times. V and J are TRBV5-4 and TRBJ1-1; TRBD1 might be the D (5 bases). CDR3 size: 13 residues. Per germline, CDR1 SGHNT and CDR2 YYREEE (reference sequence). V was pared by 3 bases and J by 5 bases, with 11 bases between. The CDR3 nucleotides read TGTGCCAGCAGCTCCCAGGGTTTGACTGAAGCTTTCTTT. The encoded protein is CASSSQGLTEAFF.